The following is a T cell receptor beta chain sequence with its context. RNA was extracted with the RNeasy kit, and a quantity of about 0.45 to 1 ug was reverse transcribed using random hexamers. Amplification of the TCR beta CDR3 was carried out by immunoSEQ multiplex PCR, which spanned a total of 54 Vbeta and 13 Jbeta segments. From the immunoSEQ multiplex PCR reads, TCRdb called clonotypes with MiXCR, one entry per CDR3 protein. Among approximately 190,000 distinct CDR3 sequences, approximately 94% were seen once, and the ten largest hold approximately 0.098%. The sample belongs to a study of CD8 T cells in Susac syndrome. Across the whole study: Patients with Susac syndrome had blood drawn and were at that point therapy-naive, on corticosteroids, or on intravenous immunoglobulin alone.

TEMRA cells were enriched by FACS, while CD8+ and CD4+ T cells were obtained through a negative isolation that was performed magnetically. V lost 5 bases and J 1 base, leaving 14 bases between the germline ends. Looked up from germline, CDR1 is SGHVS and CDR2 is FNYEAQ. The CDR3 has 15 amino acids. The chain couples TRBV7-6 to TRBJ1-1; TRBD1 is a possible D gene (6 bases). The sequence derives from a human donor with Susac syndrome. The specimen sequenced was CD4+ T cells from PBMCs. The CDR3 DNA reads TGTGCCAGCAGCGTTAAGGGGGACTGGAACACTGAAGCTTTCTTT. It codes for CASSVKGDWNTEAFF.